This T cell receptor (beta chain) was found in a study of monozygotic twins with inflammatory bowel disease. The CDR3 contains 17 residues. TCRdb reprocessed the 5' RACE reads and reports one entry per CDR3 protein, with no DNA. The data include some 150,000 distinct CDR3 sequences; the top ten clones carry just under 7.5%. Input material: blood. The clonotype was recovered from a human donor with ulcerative colitis or Crohn's disease, or a healthy co-twin of an affected twin (not recorded which). The chain links TRBV12-3 or TRBV12-4 to TRBJ1-5; TCRdb reports TRBD1, a call that lacks DNA to check it against. The CDR3 here is CASSQGTGRASNQPQHF.